The source of this T cell receptor (beta chain) is a study of blood T cell repertoires in COVID-19. The overall study: There were acute and convalescent COVID-19 samples, and they came from the United States, Italy and Spain. From T cells, B-cell-depleted T cells, or PBMCs came the material, which was cDNA or gDNA.

V lost 1 base to trimming and J lost 10 bases; unmatched junction nucleotides: 7. The CDR3 is made up of 13 amino acids. Germline CDR1 is LGHNA and CDR2 is YNFKEQ. Authors' processing steps: Estimated nucleated cell counts came from reference gene primer amplification. Measured with immunoSEQ multiplex PCR; TCRdb has only the in-frame clones, and not every one. The V and J calls and the clone size are those of that table, but D and trimming were determined from the DNA. The top ten clones hold approximately 1.6% of a sample with about 210,000 clones, about 88% of them seen once. The source of this sequence is a man between 65 and 85 years old with acute or convalescent COVID-19. What was sequenced was peripheral blood. J is TRBJ2-7 and V is TRBV4-2; 7 nucleotides match TRBD1. The CDR3 spells CASSQVGTAKQYF. The CDR3 DNA reads TGTGCCAGCAGCCAAGTGGGGACAGCGAAACAGTACTTC.